This T cell receptor beta chain originates from a study of Ad26.COV2.S vaccination and SARS-CoV-2 variants. Study background: Donor was assigned to the Ad26.COV2.S arm of trial COV1001.

The protocol was immunoSEQ multiplex PCR, while the TCRdb copy is restricted to in-frame clones and leaves out a portion. In the table there are hundreds of thousands of clones, over 75% of which are singletons. Treatment in this sample: roughly 18 received Ad26.COV2.S at low or high dose, single or two shots; roughly five received placebo; per-sample allocation not given. Day 63 after the first injection of vaccine or placebo was the sampling time. Adults aged 18-55 years in Boston included the donor. V gave up 0 bases and J gave up 9 bases, with 15 bases separating them. This CDR3 region has 13 residues. Germline V gene sequence: CDR1 GTSNPN, CDR2 SVGIG (reference sequence).

This material consisted of peripheral blood, taken in a trial of Ad26.COV2.S vaccine versus placebo. V gene TRBV30 combines with J gene TRBJ2-7; D may be TRBD1 (6 bases). This sequence originates from a person between 18 and 65 years old who received the Ad26.COV2.S COVID-19 vaccine or a placebo. Written as DNA, the CDR3 is TGTGCCTGGAGTGTAACAGGGTGGGGAGTGCAGTACTTC. This encodes CAWSVTGWGVQYF.